This is a list of T cell receptor beta chains from one sample in a study of human T cells and chemical hapten exposure. TCRdb independently ran MiXCR on the RACE reads; one entry per CDR3 protein. The sample carries some 330,000 distinct CDR3 sequences, 5% to 6.5% recorded once. Specimen: whole blood, collected in connection with sensitization to the hapten diphenylcyclopropenone (DPC). Receptors originate from a woman aged 18-29 years with alopecia areata. Some clones in this sample may be carry-over from other donors' samples. The CDR3 runs from the conserved cysteine through the conserved F or W. The D gene is left open where the match is weak. Clone size is given for some rows only: seen once, a few or many times, or a class if the clone is expanded.

d_gene	v_gene	abundance	j_gene	CDR3aa	CDR3nt
-	TRBV5-1	few	TRBJ2-3	CASSSSPDGYTDTQYF	TGCGCCAGCAGCTCGTCCCCGGACGGGTACACAGATACGCAGTATTTT
TRBD1	TRBV20-1	-	TRBJ1-4	CSANDREGEKLFF	TGCAGTGCAAATGACAGGGAAGGTGAAAAACTGTTTTTT
-	TRBV6-5	few	TRBJ1-5	CASRPSGASNQPQHF	TGTGCCAGCAGACCATCTGGGGCGAGCAATCAGCCCCAGCATTTT
-	TRBV21-1	many	TRBJ2-1	CASSNRLAFANEQFF	TGTGCCAGCAGCAATCGGCTAGCTTTTGCAAATGAGCAGTTCTTC
-	TRBV28	many	TRBJ1-3	CASSLSSSGNTIYF	TGTGCCAGCAGTTTAAGCAGCTCTGGAAACACCATATATTTT
-	TRBV28	many	TRBJ1-2	CASSLIQTLGYTF	TGTGCCAGCAGTTTAATCCAGACCTTAGGCTACACCTTC
-	TRBV6-2/TRBV6-3	-	TRBJ2-5	CASSYGRSGRETQYF	TGTGCCAGCAGTTACGGTCGTTCAGGGAGGGAGACCCAGTACTTC
-	TRBV12-3/TRBV12-4	many	TRBJ1-5	CASRLDVGGGQPQHF	TGTGCCAGCAGATTAGACGTCGGCGGAGGGCAGCCCCAGCATTTT
-	TRBV2	many	TRBJ1-2	CASSIDYGYTF	TGTGCCAGCAGCATCGACTATGGCTACACCTTC
-	TRBV6-4	many	TRBJ2-2	CASSEGHTGELFF	TGTGCCAGCAGTGAGGGACACACCGGGGAGCTGTTTTTT
-	TRBV28	few	TRBJ2-2	CASSLMYLDGLTNTGELFF	TGTGCCAGCAGTTTAATGTACCTGGACGGACTCACGAACACCGGGGAGCTGTTTTTT
TRBD1	TRBV12-3/TRBV12-4	many	TRBJ2-5	CASSLGPYRGEEETQYF	TGTGCCAGCAGTTTAGGCCCGTACAGGGGCGAAGAAGAGACCCAGTACTTC
-	TRBV20-1	-	TRBJ1-5	CSAPGRGTDQPQHF	TGCAGTGCCCCGGGGAGGGGTACAGATCAGCCCCAGCATTTT
-	TRBV6-1	many	TRBJ2-2	CASSPLRGAGTGELFF	TGTGCCAGCAGCCCGCTGAGGGGCGCCGGGACCGGGGAGCTGTTTTTT
TRBD2	TRBV29-1	few	TRBJ2-5	CSVDGGSQETQYF	TGCAGCGTTGACGGGGGGAGTCAAGAGACCCAGTACTTC
-	TRBV29-1	few	TRBJ1-1	CSVGRPGTTFF	TGCAGCGTTGGACGGCCCGGGACAACTTTCTTT
TRBD1	TRBV6-6	many	TRBJ1-1	CASSYKGAGTEAFF	TGTGCCAGCAGTTACAAGGGGGCAGGCACTGAAGCTTTCTTT
TRBD2	TRBV6-5	-	TRBJ2-5	CASHPKAGGAQETQYF	TGTGCCAGTCATCCTAAAGCGGGGGGGGCCCAAGAGACCCAGTACTTC
-	TRBV7-3	few	TRBJ2-1	CASSSTPADEQFF	TGTGCCAGCAGTTCGACTCCGGCCGATGAGCAGTTCTTC
-	TRBV20-1	-	TRBJ1-4	CSATRGGAEKLFF	TGCAGTGCTACGAGGGGAGGGGCCGAAAAACTGTTTTTT
TRBD2	TRBV7-2	few	TRBJ2-2	CASSTRLAITGELFF	TGTGCCAGCAGCACGAGACTAGCGATCACCGGGGAGCTGTTTTTT
-	TRBV4-1	many	TRBJ1-5	CASSQVGGNSNQPQHF	TGCGCCAGCAGCCAAGTAGGAGGGAATAGCAATCAGCCCCAGCATTTT
-	TRBV27	few	TRBJ1-6	CASRGAGSYNSPLHF	TGTGCCAGCAGAGGGGCCGGCTCCTATAATTCACCCCTCCACTTT
-	TRBV2	-	TRBJ2-6	CASSDRTVVNSGANVLTF	TGTGCCAGCAGTGATCGAACAGTTGTGAATTCTGGGGCCAACGTCCTGACTTTC
-	TRBV20-1	few	TRBJ1-1	CSASGMNTEAFF	TGCAGTGCTAGTGGCATGAACACTGAAGCTTTCTTT
-	TRBV28	few	TRBJ2-5	CASSPRRTQYF	TGTGCCAGCAGTCCGCGGAGGACCCAGTACTTC
-	TRBV3-1	-	TRBJ2-4	CASSQDGQQLAKNIQYF	TGTGCCAGCAGCCAAGACGGACAGCAACTAGCCAAAAACATTCAGTACTTC
TRBD1	TRBV18	many	TRBJ1-1	CASSPGQGAVGTEAFF	TGTGCCAGCTCCCCCGGACAGGGGGCCGTTGGCACTGAAGCTTTCTTT